Listed below are T cell receptor beta chains from one sample, sequenced in a study of metastatic and nonmetastatic thyroid tumors. With MiXCR, TCRdb called clones anew from the PCR reads. The sample carries about 22,000 clones, around 20% recorded once. Sequencing was performed on blood. The receptor set was obtained from a male donor with papillary thyroid cancer or a benign thyroid nodule (not recorded which). Some clones in this sample may be carry-over from other donors' samples. Both conserved end residues are trimmed from each CDR3.

v_call	cdr3_length	cdr3_aa
TRBV7-6	13	ASSLAGGNTGELF
TRBV6-1	12	ASSETTGLYTQY
TRBV5-1	11	ASSLDGSAGYT
TRBV6-1	11	ASSAPGSYEQY
TRBV28	9	ASNHRQRYT
TRBV20-1	12	SAGDRDVADTQY
TRBV7-9	13	ASSRASGSYNEQF
TRBV5-1	16	ASSLGRGLLATNEKLF
TRBV12-3/TRBV12-4	14	ASSLSAGWYQETQY
TRBV28	16	ASSPTSGSWGVTDTQY
TRBV27	17	ASSFFVRAGTGGTDTQY
TRBV20-1	12	SASRTGFGNTIY
TRBV5-1	12	ASSLQGSNEKLF
TRBV6-1	13	ASSTGIEVSYEQY
TRBV5-1	15	ASSLGFGDRGTGDLF
TRBV6-4	18	ASRSPGSSLMGGLYYTQY
TRBV6-2/TRBV6-3	11	AIGAELNQPQH
TRBV20-1	12	SARAGDAYNEQF
TRBV6-1	13	ASSEKGSGANVLT
TRBV7-9	14	ASSPRWEPGANVLT
TRBV6-2/TRBV6-3	13	ASSHPNRVGETQY
TRBV5-1	12	ASRLSASAYEQF
TRBV19	12	ASSSGTGPYEQY
TRBV2	13	ASSEGGGRQETQY
TRBV5-1	13	TSVGVGTNTGELF
TRBV6-2/TRBV6-3	11	ASSFGTGSEQY
TRBV12-3/TRBV12-4	13	ASSLVGGAPRTQY
TRBV9	11	ASSFMDTDTQY
TRBV11-2	15	ASSFPGLTNLTDTQY
TRBV18	14	ASSPSTGPRYYEQY
TRBV28	12	ASSQDWDVGPQH
TRBV20-1	13	SAIRPAGLTDTQY
TRBV6-5	12	ASSYSRGKEGYT
TRBV5-8	13	ASSYRGGNTGELF
TRBV28	13	ASSLAGGPYNEQF
TRBV11-2	10	ASSPSFGELF
TRBV7-2	12	ATIGAAKTGELF
TRBV6-1	14	ASSLALSPSTDTQY
TRBV7-9	13	ASSSLALRGGEQY
TRBV12-3/TRBV12-4	14	ASSSGLVGGGGELF
TRBV27	13	ASSFGGLGNQPQY
TRBV5-1	13	ASSLQLQTTNEQF
TRBV5-1	11	ATRLADYYEQY
TRBV6-1	13	ASSDLQSGSNVLT
TRBV20-1	13	SARDWEWGAYEQC
TRBV27	13	ATRDDRVLYNEQF
TRBV6-2/TRBV6-3	12	ASSSGLRFDEQY
TRBV30	12	AWSKNMGQYGYT
TRBV7-3	12	ASSLQTTTDTQY
TRBV24-1	14	ATSDPTTSGRETQY
TRBV7-9	15	ASSLADSGGSYNEQF
TRBV5-1	12	ASSLEALSYEQY
TRBV20-1	10	SAREDNYGYT
TRBV28	11	ASSLSITGEQY